The clone carrying this TCR beta chain was counted only a few times. The data are from a study of T cells after yellow fever vaccination. Study at large: SMART-Seq v4 Ultra Low Input prepared libraries from low-cell fractions.

The CDR3 contains 14 residues. Per germline, CDR1 SGHDT and CDR2 YYEEEE. V dropped 1 base and J dropped 6 bases, with 13 bases sitting between them. TCRdb itself ran the 5' RACE reads through MiXCR, one entry per CDR3 protein. The sample records 300,000 to 400,000 distinct CDR3 sequences, roughly 10% being singletons. Specimen: CD4+ T cells sorted from PBMCs, collected 45 days after the yellow fever booster vaccination. The V gene is TRBV5-6, the J gene TRBJ1-2, with D unclear. The sequence came from a man aged 18 to 29 who received the YFV17D yellow fever vaccine. As DNA, the CDR3 is TGTGCCAGCAGCTTGCCCAGCCCAGCAAATGGCTACACCTTC. This codes for CASSLPSPANGYTF.